This is a list of T cell receptor beta chains from one sample in a study of radiation and T cells in renal cell carcinoma. The data were produced by immunoSEQ multiplex PCR, yet TCRdb's version contains in-frame clones alone and is incomplete. The sample carries some 46,000 clones, 65% to 85% recorded once. The sample was blood, taken from a patient whose treatment included radiotherapy and nephrectomy. Receptor source: a woman aged 65 to 85 with renal cell carcinoma. The CDR3 runs from the conserved cysteine through the conserved F or W. Each record gives: V gene, CDR3 length, J gene, CDR3 protein.

V: TRBV7-9
length: 13
J: TRBJ2-5
CDR3: CASSPGQGETQYF

V: TRBV6-6
length: 15
J: TRBJ2-5
CDR3: CASSYRGGGQETQYF

V: TRBV23-1
length: 14
J: TRBJ2-7
CDR3: CASSHIGCSYEQYF

V: TRBV11-3
length: 17
J: TRBJ2-5
CDR3: CASYEAGEVVSQETQYF

V: TRBV19
length: 16
J: TRBJ2-3
CDR3: CASSIPDRGPADTQYF

V: TRBV4-3
length: 16
J: TRBJ2-1
CDR3: CASSQGYRGFYNEQFF

V: TRBV5-1
length: 14
J: TRBJ1-1
CDR3: CASSFGTGNTEAFF

V: TRBV5-1
length: 16
J: TRBJ2-1
CDR3: CASSLVASAAYNEQFF

V: TRBV5-1
length: 15
J: TRBJ1-1
CDR3: CASNGGGTGYTEAFF

V: TRBV4-1
length: 17
J: TRBJ2-5
CDR3: CASSQGAGTKIAETQYF

V: TRBV10-3
length: 13
J: TRBJ1-5
CDR3: CAISDPGPQPQHF

V: TRBV19
length: 15
J: TRBJ1-3
CDR3: CASSIIPISGNTIYF

V: TRBV7-8
length: 14
J: TRBJ2-7
CDR3: CASSSRADGYEQYF

V: TRBV6-1
length: 15
J: TRBJ2-1
CDR3: CASSPQIGTYNEQFF

V: TRBV9
length: 15
J: TRBJ1-1
CDR3: CASSLSGGTNTEAFF

V: TRBV7-9
length: 13
J: TRBJ1-6
CDR3: CASSSDSYSPLHF

V: TRBV11-2
length: 15
J: TRBJ2-2
CDR3: CASEWGASNTGELFF

V: TRBV7-2
length: 14
J: TRBJ2-2
CDR3: CASSLQANTGELFF

V: TRBV5-1
length: 13
J: TRBJ2-7
CDR3: CASSLTENYEQYF

V: TRBV2
length: 13
J: TRBJ2-3
CDR3: CASSDVGTVVQYF

V: TRBV5-6
length: 14
J: TRBJ2-7
CDR3: CASTQEGSPYEQYF

V: TRBV7-9
length: 14
J: TRBJ1-5
CDR3: CASSLEGEGQPQHF

V: TRBV2
length: 13
J: TRBJ2-1
CDR3: CASIPQRGDEQFF

V: TRBV27
length: 14
J: TRBJ1-2
CDR3: CASGRGLGNYGYTF

V: TRBV6-5
length: 15
J: TRBJ2-5
CDR3: CASSYSGAVEETQYF

V: TRBV5-1
length: 12
J: TRBJ2-1
CDR3: CASSLQYNEQFF

V: TRBV6-5
length: 14
J: TRBJ1-1
CDR3: CASSYGGLTTEAFF

V: TRBV5-1
length: 14
J: TRBJ2-7
CDR3: CASSLAPGPYEQYF

V: TRBV7-2
length: 13
J: TRBJ1-2
CDR3: CASTRSPNYGYTF

V: TRBV5-1
length: 14
J: TRBJ2-1
CDR3: CASSPMDRAGEQFF

V: TRBV4-2
length: 12
J: TRBJ1-1
CDR3: CASSPQGREAFF

V: TRBV7-2
length: 14
J: TRBJ2-3
CDR3: CASSKTSASDTQYF

V: TRBV7-9
length: 15
J: TRBJ2-7
CDR3: CASTRGELGSYEQYF

V: TRBV2
length: 14
J: TRBJ2-5
CDR3: CASRLLAGRETQYF

V: TRBV5-1
length: 15
J: TRBJ2-1
CDR3: CASSSQAESYNEQFF

V: TRBV25-1
length: 14
J: TRBJ1-1
CDR3: CASSAWVEGTEAFF

V: TRBV7-2
length: 14
J: TRBJ2-1
CDR3: CASSPGQGAAEQFF

V: TRBV11-2
length: 13
J: TRBJ1-2
CDR3: CASSLGVNYGYTF

V: TRBV2
length: 13
J: TRBJ2-2
CDR3: CASKNKNTGELFF

V: TRBV25-1
length: 14
J: TRBJ1-1
CDR3: CASSDASRATEAFF

V: TRBV6-6
length: 16
J: TRBJ2-7
CDR3: CASSFGGGARSYEQYF

V: TRBV9
length: 13
J: TRBJ2-1
CDR3: CASSRTSGDEQFF

V: TRBV12-5
length: 16
J: TRBJ2-2
CDR3: CASGLGVSGNTGELFF

V: TRBV10-3
length: 15
J: TRBJ1-1
CDR3: CAIRVSTVGGTEAFF

V: TRBV7-2
length: 16
J: TRBJ2-1
CDR3: CASSLGLAGGRNEQFF

V: TRBV4-2
length: 13
J: TRBJ2-7
CDR3: CASSSGQGYEQYF

V: TRBV19
length: 15
J: TRBJ2-5
CDR3: CASSTRSGRGETQYF

V: TRBV7-3
length: 14
J: TRBJ2-7
CDR3: CASRTGREEHEQYF

V: TRBV2
length: 14
J: TRBJ1-2
CDR3: CASSAVGGREGYTF

V: TRBV5-3
length: 15
J: TRBJ2-7
CDR3: CARSPGGPRFLEQYF

V: TRBV30
length: 14
J: TRBJ1-3
CDR3: CAWSVEGAGNTIYF

V: TRBV6-5
length: 15
J: TRBJ2-7
CDR3: CASSYTGILNYEQYF

V: TRBV2
length: 18
J: TRBJ1-6
CDR3: CASSEGASESVYNSPLHF

V: TRBV6-1
length: 15
J: TRBJ1-5
CDR3: CASSEAGGTNQPQHF